The entry that follows covers one TCR beta chain sequence. Germline V gives CDR1 MNHEY, CDR2 SMNVEV (reference sequence). The CDR3 sequence is 16 residues long. The J segment lost 2 bases and the V segment lost 5 bases, leaving 7 bases of the junction unmatched. Using immunoSEQ multiplex PCR, the repertoire was profiled, and TCRdb retains in-frame clones only, with some absent. The sample contains tens of thousands of clones, around 83% of which appear only once. This sample is part of a study of blood T cell repertoires in COVID-19. V usage is TRBV27 and J usage is TRBJ2-3, with 10 bases that match TRBD1. The sequenced sample consisted of peripheral blood. The receptor comes from a human donor in a cohort sampled during active COVID-19. CDR3 protein: CASSVETGGFTDTQYF. The CDR3 region has the DNA TGTGCCAGCAGTGTAGAGACAGGGGGCTTCACAGATACGCAGTATTTT.